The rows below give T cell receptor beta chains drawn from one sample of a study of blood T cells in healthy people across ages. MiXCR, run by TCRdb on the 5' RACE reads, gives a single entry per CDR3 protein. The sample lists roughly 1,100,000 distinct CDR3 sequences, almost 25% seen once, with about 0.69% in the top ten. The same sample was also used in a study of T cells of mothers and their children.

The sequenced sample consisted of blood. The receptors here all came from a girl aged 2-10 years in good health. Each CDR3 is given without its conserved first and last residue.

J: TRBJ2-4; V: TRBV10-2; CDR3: ASGSIQY
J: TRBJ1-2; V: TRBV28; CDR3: ASSLTGQEDGYT
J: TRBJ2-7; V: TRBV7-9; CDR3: AGSSTTTYYEQY
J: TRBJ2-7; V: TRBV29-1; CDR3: SVLGTSNPEQY
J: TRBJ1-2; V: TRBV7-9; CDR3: ASSSRRRDDSNAYGYT
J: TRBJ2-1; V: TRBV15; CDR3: ATSRVGTGTYNEQF
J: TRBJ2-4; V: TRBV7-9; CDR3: ASSLLLEGGPHIQY
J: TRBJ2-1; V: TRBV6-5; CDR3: ASSNREEQF
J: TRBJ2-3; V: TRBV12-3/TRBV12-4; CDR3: ASSLTSGRADTEY
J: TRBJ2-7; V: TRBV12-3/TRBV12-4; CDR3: ASSLTSYEQY